Shown below are 13 T cell receptor beta chains from a single sample sequenced in a study of blood T cell repertoires in COVID-19. Generated by immunoSEQ multiplex PCR, the TCRdb table keeps only in-frame clones and is missing some. The data contain 190,000 or so clones, more than 70% of them singletons. Sequencing was done on a sample of peripheral blood. The source is a woman aged 30 to 39 with acute or convalescent COVID-19.

The CDR3 DNA is TGTGCCAGCAGCCCAGGGGTGGGCGTTGACGGCTACACCTTC. Protein sequence: CASSPGVGVDGYTF. This sequence joins TRBV6-2 or TRBV6-3 and TRBJ1-2; the D gene is possibly TRBD1 (6 bases). This CDR3 is built from 14 residues. CDR1 is MNHEY, CDR2 SVGEGT, per germline. V was shortened by 6 bases and J by 8 bases, with 19 bases between the two germline ends.

This clone appeared a few times. The chain is built from TRBV7-2 and TRBJ1-1; D gene unclear. This CDR3 has 12 residues. Germline lookup yields CDR1 SGHTA and CDR2 FQGNSA. Trimming left V 5 bases short and J 6 bases short, with 10 bases between. CDR3 bases: TGTGCCAGCAGCACGCGAGAGTCTGAAGCTTTCTTT. It encodes CASSTRESEAFF. The full variable domain, rest sourced from reference TRBV7-2 and TRBJ1-1, is GAGVSQSPSNKVTEKGKDVELRCDPISGHTALYWYRQSLGQGLEFLIYFQGNSAPDKSGLPSDRFSAERTGGSVSTLTIQRTQQEDSAVYLCASSTRESEAFFGQGTRLTVV.

V usage is TRBV5-1 and J usage is TRBJ1-1; TRBD1 is a possible D gene (5 bases). Germline V gene lookup returns CDR1 SGHRS and CDR2 YFSETQ. The V end lost 4 bases, the J end lost 5 bases, and 9 bases lay between the germline ends. The CDR3 totals 12 residues. CDR3 bases: TGCGCCAGCAGCCTGAAGGGGACTGAAGCTTTCTTT. Translated: CASSLKGTEAFF.

J is TRBJ2-2 and V is TRBV7-9, with a tentative D call TRBD2 (6 bases). Trimming took 5 bases from V and 3 from J, leaving 10 bases between them. From germline, CDR1 is SEHNR and CDR2 FQNEAQ (reference sequence). The CDR3 contains 14 residues. The CDR3 loop is CASSRGGYTGELFF. The CDR3 region has the DNA TGTGCCAGCAGCCGTGGGGGGTACACCGGGGAGCTGTTTTTT.

The chain has TRBV28 and TRBJ2-5, with 11 bases aligning to TRBD2. CDR1 is MDHEN, CDR2 SYDVKM, per germline. Losses at the gene ends were 6 bases for V and 2 bases for J; bases not matched to a gene: 5. This CDR3 is 15 amino acids long. The chain's CDR3 is CASRGLAVLQETQYF. The CDR3 nucleotides read TGTGCCAGCAGGGGACTAGCGGTATTACAAGAGACCCAGTACTTC. Full variable domain (missing parts from reference TRBV28 and TRBJ2-5): DVKVTQSSRYLVKRTGEKVFLECVQDMDHENMFWYRQDPGLGLRLIYFSYDVKMKEKGDIPEGYSVSREKKERFSLILESASTNQTSMYLCASRGLAVLQETQYFGPGTRLLVL.

Of note for this clone: The same CDR3 can be traced to other DNA sequences in this sample. The chain combines TRBV18 with TRBJ2-5; a possible D gene is TRBD2 (6 bases). There are 13 residues in the CDR3. The V gene's germline CDR1 is KGHSH and CDR2 LQKENI. The ends were cut back, 3 bases at V and 3 bases at J, with 8 bases in the middle. CDR3 region: CASSPGGEETQYF. The CDR3 DNA reads as TGTGCCAGCTCACCCGGGGGAGAAGAGACCCAGTACTTC.

V gene TRBV5-8 combines with J gene TRBJ2-6; a weak D match, TRBD1 (6 bases). From germline, CDR1 is SGHTS and CDR2 YDEGEE. With 9 bases removed from V and 2 bases from J, the gap between germline ends came to 6 bases. The CDR3 runs 12 residues. Here the CDR3 DNA reads TGTGCCACAGGGGCTGGGGCCAACGTCCTGACTTTC. Encoded protein: CATGAGANVLTF.

As for this clone: Within the sample, other DNA sequences also encode this same CDR3. The J gene is TRBJ2-5, the V gene TRBV5-1; 9 positions match TRBD1. CDR1 SGHRS and CDR2 YFSETQ come from the germline V gene. CDR3 length: 14 residues. V shed 5 bases, J shed 5 bases, and the junction held 7 bases outside the gene matches. The CDR3 nucleotides are TGCGCCAGCAGTTCGGGACAGGGTCTGGAGACCCAGTACTTC. Its protein product is CASSSGQGLETQYF.

The chain joins TRBV19 to TRBJ1-5; D is unclear. V was cut by 3 bases and J by 5 bases, with 8 bases left in between. The CDR3 totals 13 residues. From germline, CDR1 is LNHDA and CDR2 SQIVND (reference sequence). CDR3 protein: CASSIGGYQPQHF. As DNA, the CDR3 is TGTGCCAGTAGTATTGGCGGGTATCAGCCCCAGCATTTT.

The rearrangement joins TRBV18 to TRBJ2-3, with a tentative D call TRBD2 (5 bases). V shed 1 base and J shed 5 bases, with 10 bases lying between them. This CDR3 spans 14 amino acids. The germline V gene has CDR1 KGHSH and CDR2 LQKENI. CDR3 DNA sequence: TGTGCCAGCTCACCACAGAGGGCCGAAGATACGCAGTATTTT. Translated, it gives CASSPQRAEDTQYF.

The V gene is TRBV6-4, the J gene TRBJ2-7; D may be TRBD1 (5 bases). V was pared by 4 bases and J by 0 bases, with 19 bases between. The CDR3 is 17 amino acids. Germline V gene lookup returns CDR1 MRHNA and CDR2 SNTAGT. This CDR3 reads CASSGWWGHPYSYEQYF. The CDR3 DNA reads TGTGCCAGCAGTGGGTGGTGGGGCCACCCTTACTCCTACGAGCAGTACTTC.

The rearrangement joins TRBV3-1 (or the pseudogene TRBV3-2) to TRBJ1-5; D not resolved. The CDR3 covers 14 residues. V was pared by 1 base and J by 4 bases, with 8 bases between. CDR1 and CDR2 from the germline V gene are LGHDT and YNNKEL (reference sequence). The CDR3 is CASSQAAGNQPQHF. CDR3 DNA sequence: TGTGCCAGCAGCCAAGCGGCGGGGAATCAGCCCCAGCATTTT.

This clone was detected once. The chain links TRBV18 to TRBJ1-1, with 9 bases matching TRBD1. The CDR3 runs 13 residues. The junction had 4 bases not matched to a gene; V was cut back by 4 bases and J by 7 bases. Per germline, CDR1 KGHSH and CDR2 LQKENI. In nucleotides, the CDR3 is TGTGCCAGCTCACAACAGACAGGGGGTGAAGCTTTCTTT. This gives the protein CASSQQTGGEAFF.